The T cell receptor beta chain under discussion was sequenced for a study of T cell changes during pregnancy in multiple sclerosis. Method: immunoSEQ multiplex PCR; TCRdb's copy keeps in-frame clones and lacks some. The sample records 100,000 or so clones, 90% to 95% being singletons. After removal of 11 bases from V and 1 base from J, the junction contained 3 bases not matched to a gene. The CDR3 length is 12 residues. In germline, CDR1 is ENHRY, CDR2 SYGVKD. This TCR derives from a female donor with multiple sclerosis, enrolled in a pregnancy study. The chain couples TRBV10-3 to TRBJ1-1, with 8 bases lining up with TRBD1. The sample consisted of peripheral blood, taken after pregnancy. The CDR3 sequence: CAAGQGNTEAFF. The CDR3 coding sequence is TGTGCCGCCGGACAGGGGAACACTGAAGCTTTCTTT.